A single sample gave rise to the 8 T cell receptor beta chains below, sequenced in a study of CD8 T cells in ankylosing spondylitis. TCRdb fed the 5' RACE reads into MiXCR, producing one record per CDR3 protein. The data show about 64,000 distinct CDR3 sequences, around 6.5% seen once. The material sequenced was synovial fluid, either unsorted or a sorted T cell fraction (not recorded which). The receptor set was obtained from a male donor with ankylosing spondylitis.

The table lists this clonotype with many counts. This chain links TRBV3-1 with TRBJ2-7; no clear D. The ends were cut back, 2 bases at V and 3 bases at J, with 14 bases in the middle. Germline lookup yields CDR1 LGHDT and CDR2 YNNKEL (reference sequence). The CDR3 loop spans 15 amino acids. Written as DNA, the CDR3 is TGTGCCAGCAGCCAATCCCCCGGCAGGTTCTACGAGCAGTACTTC. Translated: CASSQSPGRFYEQYF.

At least ten counts were recorded for this clonotype. The V gene is TRBV7-2, the J gene TRBJ1-5; no clear D gene. Per the germline V gene, CDR1 is SGHTA and CDR2 is FQGNSA. This CDR3 is 15 amino acids long. V lost 1 base to trimming and J lost 6 bases, with 13 bases between them. CDR3 coding DNA: TGTGCCAGCAGCTTAGACAGCCAGGTCGGTCAGCCCCAGCATTTT. It translates to CASSLDSQVGQPQHF.

This clonotype was recorded many times. The chain has TRBV20-1 and TRBJ2-3, with 7 nucleotides matching TRBD1. This CDR3 contains 17 residues. Losses at the gene ends were 3 bases for V and 1 base for J; bases not matched to a gene: 13. CDR1 and CDR2 (germline): DFQATT, SNEGSKA (reference sequence). CDR3 in DNA: TGCAGTGCTAGCCGTTTCATCCGGGACAGACGCACAGATACGCAGTATTTT. Protein: CSASRFIRDRRTDTQYF.

The rearrangement links TRBV5-6 to TRBJ2-3; D might be TRBD2 (5 bases). Germline V gene data show CDR1 as SGHDT and CDR2 as YYEEEE. V lost 0 bases and J 0 bases, leaving 11 bases between the germline ends. This CDR3 is built from 16 residues. DNA of the CDR3: TGTGCCAGCAGCTTGGTAACTAGTCTTAGCACAGATACGCAGTATTTT. Translated: CASSLVTSLSTDTQYF.

This clonotype is categorized as medium-sized. The chain employs TRBV15 and TRBJ2-1; 13 bases line up with TRBD2. This CDR3 spans 23 amino acids. Losses at the gene ends were 5 bases for V and 0 bases for J; bases not matched to a gene: 22. Germline loops: CDR1 LNHNV, CDR2 YYDKDF (reference sequence). The CDR3 nucleotides are TGTGCCACCAGCGTGCCGGGGACTAGCGGGATTTCGAACACCGGAAGCTCCTACAATGAGCAGTTCTTC. The encoded protein is CATSVPGTSGISNTGSSYNEQFF.

This clonotype has at least ten counts. The chain recombines TRBV20-1 with TRBJ1-2; possibly TRBD1 for D (5 bases). Trimming cost V 5 bases and J 5 bases, with 12 bases left between them. The CDR3 is made up of 12 amino acids. CDR1 is DFQATT, CDR2 SNEGSKA, per germline (reference sequence). This chain's CDR3 is CSALGDRYGYTF. The CDR3 DNA sequence: TGCAGTGCTCTAGGGGATAGGTATGGCTACACCTTC.

This clonotype was counted many times. The chain links TRBV20-1 to TRBJ2-7; no clear D. The CDR3 runs to 15 residues. The V gene lost 5 bases and the J gene lost 3 bases, with 20 bases spanning the gap. In germline, CDR1 is DFQATT, CDR2 SNEGSKA (reference sequence). CDR3 sequence: CSALTEPLSCYEQYF. The CDR3 DNA sequence: TGCAGTGCTCTTACAGAACCCCTAAGTTGCTACGAGCAGTACTTC.

The V gene is TRBV6-1, the J gene TRBJ2-5; the D is unclear. Trimming took 9 bases from V and 2 from J, leaving 13 bases between them. Germline V gene lookup returns CDR1 MNHNS and CDR2 SASEGT. This CDR3 region has 13 residues. CDR3 in DNA: TGTGCCAGTGGGTGGCTTTTACAAGAGACCCAGTACTTC. Amino acids: CASGWLLQETQYF.